The 25 T cell receptor beta chains below come from one sample, sequenced in a study of patients and donors after allogeneic stem cell transplantation. TCRdb re-analysed the RT-PCR reads in MiXCR, keeping a single row per CDR3 protein. The profile shows 400,000 to 500,000 distinct CDR3 sequences, around 15% of them singletons. Sequenced: blood, either unsorted or a sorted T cell fraction (not recorded which). The receptors originated from a human donor who was either an allogeneic HSCT recipient or a stem cell or donor lymphocyte infusion donor (not recorded which). It is not recorded whose cells these are; they may come from a transplant donor.

V and J are TRBV1 and TRBJ2-5; the table's D gene call, TRBD2, was not cross checked with the DNA. TRBV1 constitutes a pseudogene. This CDR3 has 15 amino acids. The CDR3 loop reads CTSSQVAGGGKTQYF. Written as DNA, the CDR3 is TGCACCAGCAGCCAAGTAGCGGGAGGGGGGAAGACCCAGTACTTC.

This clonotype has just a few counts. The rearrangement uses TRBV20-1 and TRBJ2-3; 14 bases match TRBD2. The CDR3 has 16 residues. Germline CDR1 DFQATT, CDR2 SNEGSKA (reference sequence). V was clipped by 3 bases and J by 0 bases; unmatched bases: 2. The CDR3: CSASRLAGGSTDTQYF. In DNA form, the CDR3 reads TGCAGTGCTAGCCGACTAGCGGGAGGGAGCACAGATACGCAGTATTTT.

This clonotype was picked up many times. The rearrangement uses TRBV18 and TRBJ1-1; D gene uncertain. V lost 3 bases to trimming and J lost 0 bases, with 11 bases between them. CDR3 length equals 15 residues. The germline gives CDR1 KGHSH, CDR2 LQKENI. The CDR3 sequence is CASSPLTALNTEAFF. The CDR3 DNA sequence: TGTGCCAGCTCACCGCTTACAGCTTTGAACACTGAAGCTTTCTTT.

The rearrangement links TRBV30 to TRBJ1-1, with 7 bases fitting TRBD1. The CDR3 runs to 11 residues. From germline, CDR1 is GTSNPN and CDR2 SVGIG (reference sequence). The trim removed 1 base at V and 9 bases at J, leaving 2 bases unmatched. The CDR3 here is CAWSDRGKAFF. The CDR3 DNA sequence: TGTGCCTGGAGTGACAGGGGAAAAGCTTTCTTT.

The rearrangement links TRBV2 to TRBJ2-5; 7 bases are a match to TRBD1. The CDR3 runs 13 residues. The junction had 7 bases not matched to a gene; V was cut back by 7 bases and J by 5 bases. Germline values: CDR1 SNHLY, CDR2 FYNNEI. The CDR3 DNA reads as TGTGCCAGCACTGACAGGGTCGGGGAGACCCAGTACTTC. Its protein product is CASTDRVGETQYF.

The chain carries TRBV24-1 and TRBJ1-2; tentative D call: TRBD1 (6 bases). Trimming pared 1 base from V and 4 bases from J, leaving 33 bases between. Germline V gene lookup returns CDR1 KGHDR and CDR2 SFDVKD. The CDR3 loop spans 22 amino acids. This chain's CDR3 is CATSDFIETAGVTPLGTYGYTF. The CDR3 nucleotides are TGTGCCACCAGTGATTTTATAGAAACGGCAGGGGTGACTCCGTTGGGGACCTATGGCTACACCTTC.

The V gene is TRBV6-6, the J gene TRBJ1-3; no definite D call. V was trimmed by 4 bases and J by 6 bases, leaving 7 bases between them. Germline CDR1 and CDR2: MNHNY and SVGAGI (reference sequence). The CDR3 length is 12 residues. The CDR3 spells CASSSRENTIYF. In DNA, the CDR3 is TGTGCCAGCAGTTCAAGAGAAAACACCATATATTTT.

The chain couples TRBV20-1 to TRBJ2-1, with D possibly being TRBD1 or TRBD2 (5 bases each). The CDR3 runs 15 residues. With 1 base removed from V and 6 bases from J, the gap between germline ends came to 16 bases. Germline V gene sequence: CDR1 DFQATT, CDR2 SNEGSKA (reference sequence). CDR3 loop: CSARAKRDLFNEQFF. The DNA for the CDR3 is TGCAGTGCTAGAGCGAAACGGGACCTCTTCAATGAGCAGTTCTTC.

Only a few counts were recorded for this clonotype. V is TRBV30 and J is TRBJ2-7; maybe TRBD2 (5 bases). The V gene lost 4 bases and the J gene lost 0 bases, with 13 bases spanning the gap. CDR3 length: 14 amino acids. CDR1 and CDR2 (germline): GTSNPN, SVGIG (reference sequence). The CDR3 sequence is CAWNLGASSYEQYF. The CDR3 DNA is TGTGCCTGGAATCTGGGAGCCAGCTCCTACGAGCAGTACTTC.

This clonotype was counted a few times. The chain has TRBV24-1 and TRBJ2-1; D is unresolved. This CDR3 contains 17 residues. The V and J ends lost 2 bases and 4 bases respectively, with 17 bases between them. Germline-derived CDR1 and CDR2 are KGHDR and SFDVKD. Written as DNA, the CDR3 is TGTGCCACCAGTGATTCCTTACGGGTAGGACCTTACAATGAGCAGTTCTTC. Its protein is CATSDSLRVGPYNEQFF.

This clonotype was counted only a few times. The gene calls are TRBV7-8 and TRBJ2-3; 12 positions match TRBD2. Looked up from germline, CDR1 is SGHVS and CDR2 is FQNEAQ. V lost 5 bases, J lost 8 bases, and 8 bases stayed unmatched. There are 15 residues in the CDR3. The CDR3 region is CASSRLAGAGGTQYF. For the CDR3, the DNA is TGTGCCAGCAGCCGACTAGCGGGGGCAGGGGGTACGCAGTATTTT.

The V and J genes are TRBV28 and TRBJ1-1; D might be TRBD1 (6 bases). Between the trimmed V and J ends, which lost 1 base and 6 bases, there was a span of 12 bases. The CDR3 is made up of 14 amino acids. Germline V CDR1 and CDR2: MDHEN, SYDVKM. The CDR3 region has the DNA TGTGCCAGCAGTTTATCCCGGGACAAAGCTGAAGCTTTCTTT. Protein sequence: CASSLSRDKAEAFF.

This clonotype has a handful of counts. The gene calls are TRBV7-9 and TRBJ1-3; 10 bases line up with TRBD1. Trimming cost V 0 bases and J 4 bases; bases outside gene matches: 6. The CDR3 is 17 amino acids. CDR1 is SEHNR, CDR2 FQNEAQ, per germline (reference sequence). CDR3 protein: CASSLATRDRGGNTIYF. DNA of the CDR3: TGTGCCAGCAGCTTAGCGACCCGGGACAGGGGAGGAAACACCATATATTTT.

The gene calls are TRBV12-3 or TRBV12-4 and TRBJ2-3; a possible D gene is TRBD2 (5 bases). The germline V and J ends were trimmed by 0 bases and 5 bases, with 9 bases remaining between them. The CDR3 totals 14 residues. CDR3 protein: CASSLAGRLDTQYF. As DNA, the CDR3 is TGTGCCAGCAGTTTAGCAGGGAGATTAGATACGCAGTATTTT.

The chain is built from TRBV5-1 and TRBJ1-6; D might be TRBD1 (6 bases). Germline V gene lookup returns CDR1 SGHRS and CDR2 YFSETQ. This CDR3 contains 15 residues. The ends were cut back, 4 bases at V and 4 bases at J, with 12 bases in the middle. The CDR3 spells CASSVFGQYNSPLHF. The CDR3 DNA sequence: TGCGCCAGCAGCGTGTTCGGACAGTATAATTCACCCCTCCACTTT.

This clonotype came up a few times. This rearrangement joins TRBV4-3 to TRBJ2-1; 7 bases match TRBD2. The ends lost 5 bases at V and 3 bases at J; junction bases unmatched: 10. The CDR3 loop spans 16 amino acids. Germline CDR1 is LGHNA and CDR2 is YSLEER. This chain's CDR3 is CASSKALADYYNEQFF. DNA for the CDR3: TGCGCCAGCAGCAAAGCGCTAGCGGATTACTACAATGAGCAGTTCTTC.

This clonotype was counted ten times or more. The rearrangement uses TRBV4-3 and TRBJ1-4, with D possibly being TRBD1 (6 bases). The V gene lost 4 bases and the J gene lost 11 bases, with 11 bases spanning the gap. The CDR3 contains 12 residues. Germline V gene sequence: CDR1 LGHNA, CDR2 YSLEER. CDR3 nucleotide sequence: TGCGCCAGCAGCCTGACAGGCGGCAAACTGTTTTTT. Translating it yields CASSLTGGKLFF.

This clonotype has just a few counts. The chain uses TRBV6-5 and TRBJ2-2; the D is unclear. Trimming shortened V by 3 bases and J by 4 bases, and 12 bases separated the two germline ends. This CDR3 comprises 15 residues. The germline gives CDR1 MNHEY, CDR2 SVGAGI. The CDR3 region is CASSYLGRGTGELFF. CDR3 DNA sequence: TGTGCCAGCAGTTATCTGGGTCGTGGCACCGGGGAGCTGTTTTTT.

The table lists this clonotype with many counts. V and J are TRBV12-3 or TRBV12-4 and TRBJ1-2; D is uncertain. Trimming cost V 7 bases and J 4 bases, with 19 bases left between them. The CDR3 spans 15 residues. The CDR3 DNA sequence: TGTGCCAGCACCCGCTTCCTAAGGGCACTCTATGGCTACACCTTC. It codes for CASTRFLRALYGYTF.

In this sample, this clonotype turned up many times. The chain couples TRBV12-3 or TRBV12-4 to TRBJ2-7; D gene uncertain. This CDR3 is built from 13 residues. Trimming shortened V by 2 bases and J by 4 bases, and 9 bases separated the two germline ends. Here the CDR3 DNA reads TGTGCCAGCAGTTTATACAGAACGTACGAGCAGTACTTC. The encoded protein is CASSLYRTYEQYF.

This clonotype was observed a few times. This chain links TRBV5-1 with TRBJ2-7; a possible D gene is TRBD1 (6 bases). Germline V gene sequence: CDR1 SGHRS, CDR2 YFSETQ. Trimming removed 3 bases at V and 3 bases at J, with 16 bases between. The CDR3 totals 15 residues. The CDR3 sequence is CASSSEQGRGYEQYF. The DNA of the CDR3 is TGCGCCAGCAGCTCGGAGCAGGGCAGGGGCTACGAGCAGTACTTC.

This clonotype was seen more than once but under ten times. The J gene is TRBJ2-7, the V gene TRBV20-1, with a possible D match to TRBD1 (5 bases). V was pared by 3 bases and J by 6 bases, with 12 bases between. Germline V CDR1 and CDR2: DFQATT, SNEGSKA (reference sequence). The CDR3 length is 12 residues. The CDR3 sequence is CSASRDSFEQYF. CDR3 DNA: TGCAGTGCTAGCCGAGACAGTTTCGAGCAGTACTTC.

The V and J genes are TRBV13 and TRBJ2-5; D perhaps matches TRBD1 (6 bases). The V and J ends lost 4 bases and 1 base respectively, with 10 bases between them. Germline V gene lookup returns CDR1 PRHDT and CDR2 FYEKMQ (reference sequence). The CDR3 sequence is 14 residues long. The CDR3 region has the DNA TGTGCCAGCAGCTCATTCAGGGGCCAAGAGACCCAGTACTTC. This codes for CASSSFRGQETQYF.

This clonotype was counted at least ten times. This chain uses TRBV27 with TRBJ2-7; either TRBD1 or TRBD2 may supply D (5 bases each). CDR1 MNHEY and CDR2 SMNVEV come from the germline V gene (reference sequence). This CDR3 is built from 13 residues. V shed 4 bases and J shed 3 bases, with 10 bases lying between them. The CDR3, as DNA: TGTGCCAGCAGTTGGGGGAACTTCTACGAGCAGTACTTC. Protein sequence: CASSWGNFYEQYF.

This chain connects TRBV12-3 or TRBV12-4 to TRBJ2-7; no clear D. The CDR3 has 12 residues. V gave up 5 bases and J gave up 4 bases, with 9 bases separating them. CDR3 nucleotides: TGTGCCAGCAGTGCCCGATTATACGAGCAGTACTTC. Translation gives CASSARLYEQYF.